This TCR beta chain was recorded in a study of T cells after yellow fever vaccination. Study-level points and caveats: FACS-sorted repertoires could contain abundant clonotypes contaminating from the bulk population.

MiXCR was run by TCRdb on the 5' RACE reads, yielding one entry per CDR3 protein. The table has a few hundred thousand distinct CDR3 sequences, roughly a sixth seen once. As to this clonotype: What it binds is not known.

V was trimmed by 4 bases and J by 4 bases, leaving 16 bases between them. The CDR3 spans 15 residues. Per germline, CDR1 MNHNS and CDR2 SASEGT. The clonotype comes from a man aged 18-30 years who received the YFV17D yellow fever vaccine. Sequenced material: PBMCs, taken about 5 days after the first yellow fever vaccination. This chain joins TRBV6-1 and TRBJ1-2, with D maybe TRBD1 (6 bases). This CDR3 is CASSAPTGQSYGYTF. The DNA for the CDR3 is TGTGCCAGCAGTGCTCCAACGGGACAAAGCTATGGCTACACCTTC.